These 10 T cell receptor beta chains were sequenced from one sample in a study of T cells in localized non-small cell lung cancer. Only in-frame clones appear in the TCRdb table, and some are missing; sequencing was by immunoSEQ multiplex PCR. This sample has around 15,000 clones; approximately 85% occur once, and the top ten carry around a quarter. The sample was peripheral blood, taken before any cancer treatment. The receptors stem from a female donor of 60 years or more with stage I squamous cell lung carcinoma.

This clone was seen a single time. The chain couples TRBV18 to TRBJ2-3; 9 bases match TRBD2. Unmatched junction bases numbered 9, after V lost 3 bases and J lost 5 bases. Germline CDR1 and CDR2: KGHSH and LQKENI. The CDR3 runs 16 residues. CDR3 protein: CASSPTSSGAGDTQYF. CDR3 nucleotide sequence: TGTGCCAGCTCACCCACTTCTAGCGGGGCCGGAGATACGCAGTATTTT.

The rearrangement links TRBV5-5 to TRBJ1-2; TRBD1 might be the D (5 bases). CDR3 size: 11 residues. Germline V gene data show CDR1 as SGHKS and CDR2 as YYEKEE (reference sequence). V lost 4 bases to trimming and J lost 9 bases, with 10 bases between them. The CDR3 region has the DNA TGTGCCAGCAGCGCGACAGCGAGCTACACCTTC. The encoded protein is CASSATASYTF.

The chain links TRBV5-1 to TRBJ1-2, with no clear D. From germline, CDR1 is SGHRS and CDR2 YFSETQ. Trimming took off 4 bases at V and 8 bases at J, with 15 bases between the two ends. The CDR3 extends over 13 amino acids. The CDR3 loop is CASSVSATEGYTF. The CDR3 coding sequence is TGCGCCAGCAGCGTTTCCGCGACGGAGGGCTACACCTTC.

V and J are TRBV10-2 and TRBJ1-1; D remains unclear. This CDR3 is built from 14 residues. Germline values: CDR1 WSHSY, CDR2 SAAADI. V was shortened by 0 bases and J by 4 bases, with 9 bases between the two germline ends. The CDR3 DNA reads TGCGCCAGCAGTGAGTCGGATGGAAGCACTGAAGCTTTCTTT. It yields the protein CASSESDGSTEAFF.

This clone was seen just once. The CDR3 DNA reads TGTGCCAGCTCACCACCGAAGATGAGAGAGACCCAGTACTTC. Protein product: CASSPPKMRETQYF. J is TRBJ2-5 and V is TRBV18; D remains ambiguous. The CDR3 spans 14 residues. Trimming took 0 bases from V and 4 from J, leaving 9 bases between them. In germline, CDR1 is KGHSH, CDR2 LQKENI.

V gene TRBV9 combines with J gene TRBJ2-3; 8 nucleotides agree with TRBD2. Looked up from germline, CDR1 is SGDLS and CDR2 is YYNGEE. The CDR3 consists of 19 residues. V lost 1 base to trimming and J lost 4 bases; unmatched junction nucleotides: 17. CDR3 residues: CASSVQPGRGGRPADTQYF. The CDR3 DNA sequence: TGTGCCAGCAGCGTACAGCCGGGTCGGGGGGGCCGCCCCGCAGATACGCAGTATTTT.

The CDR3 region has the DNA TGTGCCAGCATCTCTTACGGGGCCTACGAGCAGTACTTC. It encodes CASISYGAYEQYF. The chain is built from TRBV6-5 and TRBJ2-7; maybe TRBD2 (5 bases). V was pared by 7 bases and J by 2 bases, with 12 bases between. The CDR3 extends over 13 amino acids. Germline V CDR1 and CDR2: MNHEY, SVGAGI.

CDR3 coding DNA: TGTGCCAGCAGTCGCGAGGGGCTTGGCTACACCTTC. This gives the protein CASSREGLGYTF. The chain employs TRBV6-5 and TRBJ1-2; the D gene is possibly TRBD1 (5 bases). Germline V gives CDR1 MNHEY, CDR2 SVGAGI. This CDR3 has 12 residues. The ends were cut back, 5 bases at V and 7 bases at J, with 11 bases in the middle.

This chain uses TRBV5-1 with TRBJ2-5, with no clear D. V was trimmed by 1 base and J by 5 bases, leaving 12 bases between them. This CDR3 region has 14 residues. Germline V gene lookup returns CDR1 SGHRS and CDR2 YFSETQ. The CDR3 DNA reads as TGCGCCAGCAGCTTGATCTCCTCAAGGGAGACCCAGTACTTC. It encodes CASSLISSRETQYF.

This clone was counted a single time. The chain carries TRBV7-3 and TRBJ2-3, with TRBD2 matching over 12 bases. Germline CDR1 reads SGHTA; CDR2 reads FQGTGA. This CDR3 region has 16 residues. The ends lost 0 bases at V and 6 bases at J; junction bases unmatched: 4. For the CDR3, the DNA is TGTGCCAGCAGCTTAACTGGAACTAGCGGGGGGGATACGCAGTATTTT. Its translation: CASSLTGTSGGDTQYF.